The 3 T cell receptor beta chains given below trace back to one sample, sequenced in a study of identical twins. TCRdb fed the 5' RACE reads into MiXCR, producing one record per CDR3 protein. Altogether approximately 350,000 distinct CDR3 sequences are present, about 12% being singletons, with the ten largest covering roughly 7%. The same sample was also studied in work on yellow fever vaccine responses in identical twins.

Sequencing input: CD8+ T cells sorted from blood. Every receptor here comes from a woman under 30 in good health.

V usage is TRBV25-1 and J usage is TRBJ1-5; D call uncertain. V lost 3 bases and J 4 bases, leaving 10 bases between the germline ends. CDR3 length: 14 amino acids. The germline V gene has CDR1 MGHDK and CDR2 SYGVNS. The DNA for the CDR3 is TGTGCCAGCAGTGATCACTGGGGTAATCAGCCCCAGCATTTT. Translated: CASSDHWGNQPQHF.

This clonotype was counted ten times or more. The chain is built from TRBV15 and TRBJ2-2, with D possibly matching TRBD1 (6 bases). The CDR3 totals 16 residues. V lost 0 bases and J 5 bases, leaving 13 bases between the germline ends. CDR1 is LNHNV and CDR2 is YYDKDF in the germline V gene (reference sequence). The CDR3 DNA sequence: TGTGCCACCAGCAGAGATTGGACAGCGATTACCGGGGAGCTGTTTTTT. It translates to CATSRDWTAITGELFF.

This clonotype was recorded a few times. This rearrangement joins TRBV4-1 to TRBJ2-7; tentatively, D is TRBD1 (6 bases). The V gene's germline CDR1 is MGHRA and CDR2 YSYEKL. The CDR3 covers 13 residues. Trimming removed 2 bases at V and 6 bases at J, with 11 bases between. CDR3 residues: CASSQLVGGEQYV. As DNA, the CDR3 is TGCGCCAGCAGCCAATTGGTAGGGGGCGAGCAGTACGTC.